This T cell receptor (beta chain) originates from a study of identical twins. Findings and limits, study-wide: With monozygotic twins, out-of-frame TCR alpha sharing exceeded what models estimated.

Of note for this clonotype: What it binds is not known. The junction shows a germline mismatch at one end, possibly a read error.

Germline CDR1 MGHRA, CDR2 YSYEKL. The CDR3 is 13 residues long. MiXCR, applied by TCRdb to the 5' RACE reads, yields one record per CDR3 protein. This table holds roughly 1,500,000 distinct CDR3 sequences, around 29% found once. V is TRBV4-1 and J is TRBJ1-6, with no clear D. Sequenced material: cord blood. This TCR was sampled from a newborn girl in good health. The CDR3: CASSQVLDSPPHF. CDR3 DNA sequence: TGCGCCAGCAGCCAAGTTCTTGATTCACCCCCCCACTTT.